The clone carrying this TCR beta chain was seen just once. What it binds is unknown. The data stem from a study of post-analysis software for immune sequencing data. Overall study results and limits: There were roughly five TRBV segments more frequent in patients than controls, and TRBV5-6, TRBV5-1 and TRBV20-1 were among them.

cDNA libraries of TCR beta carried unique molecular identifiers. Input amounts of roughly 0.85 to 10 million T cells were used. These gave about 500,000 cDNA molecules, so each molecule approximated one T cell. TCRdb reprocessed the PCR reads via MiXCR and lists one record per CDR3 protein. The repertoire holds around 400,000 distinct CDR3 sequences, with around 33% as singletons. The CDR3 is made up of 17 amino acids. The receptor was derived from a girl aged 5-17 years with multiple sclerosis. V is TRBV21-1 and J is TRBJ2-3; whether TRBD1, the table's D call, matches the DNA was not checked. TRBV21-1 is reported as a pseudogene. Material: blood. The CDR3 loop reads CASSPLREQGEADTQYF. DNA of the CDR3: TGTGCCAGCAGCCCCCTTAGGGAACAAGGAGAGGCAGATACGCAGTATTTT.